This note documents a single T cell receptor beta chain sequence. Its antigen is not identified. Data came from immunoSEQ multiplex PCR; TCRdb stores just in-frame clones and leaves some out. The sample includes under 300,000 clones, 65% to 90% of them seen just once. This sample stems from a study of cytomegalovirus exposure and HLA in healthy donors. Study at large: Later analysis reported that the roughly 130 validation repertoires shared the platform of the approximately 670 first-cohort repertoires.

Whole-study findings and limits: Accounts indicate the classifier identified cytomegalovirus status with strong specificity and sensitivity.

The TCR originated in a woman between 18 and 29 years old in good health and CMV-seronegative. The sample consisted of PBMCs.

The CDR3 DNA reads as TGTGCCAGCACCCAGGGGGTCGGGACCACTGAAGCTTTCTTT. It encodes CASTQGVGTTEAFF. The chain couples TRBV6-4 to TRBJ1-1; 7 bases line up with TRBD1. The junction had 9 bases not matched to a gene; V was cut back by 7 bases and J by 4 bases. The CDR3 loop spans 14 amino acids. The germline V gene has CDR1 MRHNA and CDR2 SNTAGT.